This T cell receptor (beta chain) emerged from a study of T cell responses to AZD1222 COVID-19 vaccine. About the research overall: Pooled together were second doses at about 4 or about 12 weeks.

Regarding the study as a whole: Unmutated variant regions are reportedly the target of nearly half of TCRs that are spike-specific. The repertoires were collected only after the peak T cell response. Among the donors, most were white British and more were female, and clonal diversity was possibly underestimated.

By frequency in the sample, this clone is medium-sized (0.01 to 0.1%). Its target is unknown. The protocol was immunoSEQ multiplex PCR, while the TCRdb copy is restricted to in-frame clones and leaves out a portion. The sample yields 100,000 to 150,000 clones, about nine tenths seen once. Looked up from germline, CDR1 is SEHNR and CDR2 is FQNEAQ (reference sequence). This CDR3 has 16 residues. The ends lost 4 bases at V and 3 bases at J; junction bases unmatched: 7. This sequence originates from an adult in good health. The chain uses TRBV7-9 and TRBJ2-3, with 10 bases lining up with TRBD2. Sequenced here: peripheral blood, sampled on day 0 of AZD1222 vaccination. This CDR3 is CASSSAGGLGTDTQYF. The CDR3 coding sequence is TGTGCCAGCAGCTCAGCGGGGGGGCTTGGAACAGATACGCAGTATTTT.